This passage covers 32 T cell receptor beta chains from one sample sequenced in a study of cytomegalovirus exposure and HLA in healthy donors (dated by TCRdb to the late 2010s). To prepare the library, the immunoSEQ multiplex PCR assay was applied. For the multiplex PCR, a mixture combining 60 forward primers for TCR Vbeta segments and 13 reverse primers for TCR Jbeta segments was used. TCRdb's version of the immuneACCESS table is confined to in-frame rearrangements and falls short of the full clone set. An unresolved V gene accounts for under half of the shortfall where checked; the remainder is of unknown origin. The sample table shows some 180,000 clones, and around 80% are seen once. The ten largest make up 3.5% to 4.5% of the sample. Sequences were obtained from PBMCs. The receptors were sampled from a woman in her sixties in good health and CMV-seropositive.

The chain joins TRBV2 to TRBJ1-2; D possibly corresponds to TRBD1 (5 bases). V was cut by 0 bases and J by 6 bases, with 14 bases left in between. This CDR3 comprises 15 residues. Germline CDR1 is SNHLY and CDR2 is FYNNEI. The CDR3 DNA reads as TGTGCCAGCAGTGAAGCGGTCAGGGTAGACGATGGCTACACCTTC. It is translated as CASSEAVRVDDGYTF.

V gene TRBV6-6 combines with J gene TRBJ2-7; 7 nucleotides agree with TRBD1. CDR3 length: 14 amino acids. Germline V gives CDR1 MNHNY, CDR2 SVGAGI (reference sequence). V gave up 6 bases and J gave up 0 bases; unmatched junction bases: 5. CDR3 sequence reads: CASRGTASSYEQYF. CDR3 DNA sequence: TGTGCCAGCAGAGGGACAGCGAGCTCCTACGAGCAGTACTTC.

The CDR3 loop is CASVGRGEQFF. The CDR3 nucleotides are TGTGCCAGCGTCGGTCGCGGTGAGCAGTTCTTC. This chain connects TRBV28 to TRBJ2-1, with D unresolved. Germline CDR1 reads MDHEN; CDR2 reads SYDVKM. The CDR3 sequence is 11 residues long. Trimming cost V 8 bases and J 9 bases, with 11 bases left between them.

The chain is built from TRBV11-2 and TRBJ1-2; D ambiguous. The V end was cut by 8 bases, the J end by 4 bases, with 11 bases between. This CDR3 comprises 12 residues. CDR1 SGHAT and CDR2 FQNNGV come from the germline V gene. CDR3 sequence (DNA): TGTGCCAGCGCGGGCAGCCTCTATGGCTACACCTTC. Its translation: CASAGSLYGYTF.

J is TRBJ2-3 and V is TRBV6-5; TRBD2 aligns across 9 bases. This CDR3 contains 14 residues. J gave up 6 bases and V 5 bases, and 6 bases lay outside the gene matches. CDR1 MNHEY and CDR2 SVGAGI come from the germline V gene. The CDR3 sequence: CASSEDSGRDTQYF. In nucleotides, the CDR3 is TGTGCCAGCAGTGAAGACAGCGGGAGGGATACGCAGTATTTT.

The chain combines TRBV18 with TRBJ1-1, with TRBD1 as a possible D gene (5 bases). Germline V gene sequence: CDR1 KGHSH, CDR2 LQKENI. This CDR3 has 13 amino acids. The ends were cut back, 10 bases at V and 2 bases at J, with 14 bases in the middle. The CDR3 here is CATSRDSNTEAFF. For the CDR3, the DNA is TGTGCCACCTCGAGAGACAGCAACACTGAAGCTTTCTTT. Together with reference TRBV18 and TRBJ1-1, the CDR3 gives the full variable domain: NAGVMQNPRHLVRRRGQEARLRCSPMKGHSHVYWYRQLPEEGLKFMVYLQKENIIDESGMPKERFSAEFPKEGPSILRIQQVVRGDSAAYFCATSRDSNTEAFFGQGTRLTVV.

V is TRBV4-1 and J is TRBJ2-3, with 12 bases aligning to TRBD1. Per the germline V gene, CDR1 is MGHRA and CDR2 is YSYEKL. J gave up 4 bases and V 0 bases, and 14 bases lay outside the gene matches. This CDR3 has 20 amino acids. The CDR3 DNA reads TGCGCCAGCAGCCAAGATCAGGGACAGGGGGCGCGGTTGGTCCCAGATACGCAGTATTTT. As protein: CASSQDQGQGARLVPDTQYF.

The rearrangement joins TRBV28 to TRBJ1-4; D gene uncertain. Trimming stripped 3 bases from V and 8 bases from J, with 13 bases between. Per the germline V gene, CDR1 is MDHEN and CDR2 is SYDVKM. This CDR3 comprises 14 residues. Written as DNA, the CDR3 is TGTGCCAGCAGTTTGGGCAGGCGGGAAGAAAAACTGTTTTTT. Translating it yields CASSLGRREEKLFF.

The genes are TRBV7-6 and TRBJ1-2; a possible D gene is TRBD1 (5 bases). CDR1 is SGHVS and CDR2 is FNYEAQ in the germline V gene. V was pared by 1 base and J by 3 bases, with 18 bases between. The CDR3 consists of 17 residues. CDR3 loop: CASSLEAGPGKDYGYTF. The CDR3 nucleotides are TGTGCCAGCAGCTTAGAGGCGGGGCCAGGGAAGGACTATGGCTACACCTTC.

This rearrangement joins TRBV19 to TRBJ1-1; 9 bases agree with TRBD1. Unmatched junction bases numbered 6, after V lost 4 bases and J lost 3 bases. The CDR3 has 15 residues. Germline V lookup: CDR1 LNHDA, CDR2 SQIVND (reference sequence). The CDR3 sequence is CASSTGQGGHTEAFF. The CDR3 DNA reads TGTGCCAGTAGTACGGGACAGGGTGGGCACACTGAAGCTTTCTTT. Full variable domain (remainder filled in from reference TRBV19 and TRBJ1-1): DGGITQSPKYLFRKEGQNVTLSCEQNLNHDAMYWYRQDPGQGLRLIYYSQIVNDFQKGDIAEGYSVSREKKESFPLTVTSAQKNPTAFYLCASSTGQGGHTEAFFGQGTRLTVV.

CDR3 loop: CASSTQAGQGAIPQYF. The CDR3 DNA is TGTGCCAGCAGCACACAGGCGGGACAGGGGGCCATCCCGCAGTATTTT. The V and J genes are TRBV7-2 and TRBJ2-3, with TRBD1 identical over 12 bases. The germline V gene has CDR1 SGHTA and CDR2 FQGNSA. Trimming took 5 bases from V and 10 from J; bases not matched to a gene: 13. The CDR3 is 16 residues long.

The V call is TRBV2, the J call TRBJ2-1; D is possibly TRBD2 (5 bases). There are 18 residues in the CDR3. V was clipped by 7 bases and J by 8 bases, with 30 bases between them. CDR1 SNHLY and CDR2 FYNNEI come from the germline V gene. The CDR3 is CASTATREGDKRMDEQFF. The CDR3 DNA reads TGTGCCAGCACAGCAACGAGGGAAGGCGACAAGAGAATGGATGAGCAGTTCTTC. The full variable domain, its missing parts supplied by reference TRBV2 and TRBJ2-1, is EPEVTQTPSHQVTQMGQEVILRCVPISNHLYFYWYRQILGQKVEFLVSFYNNEISEKSEIFDDQFSVERPDGSNFTLKIRSTKLEDSAMYFCASTATREGDKRMDEQFFGPGTRLTVL.

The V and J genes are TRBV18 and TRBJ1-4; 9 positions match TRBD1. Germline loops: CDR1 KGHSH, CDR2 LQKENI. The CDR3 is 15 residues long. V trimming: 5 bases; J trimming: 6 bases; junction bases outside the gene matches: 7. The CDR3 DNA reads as TGTGCCAGCTCATCAGGACAGGGGTTTGATGAAAAACTGTTTTTT. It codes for CASSSGQGFDEKLFF. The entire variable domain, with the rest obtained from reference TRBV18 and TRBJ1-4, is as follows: NAGVMQNPRHLVRRRGQEARLRCSPMKGHSHVYWYRQLPEEGLKFMVYLQKENIIDESGMPKERFSAEFPKEGPSILRIQQVVRGDSAAYFCASSSGQGFDEKLFFGSGTQLSVL.

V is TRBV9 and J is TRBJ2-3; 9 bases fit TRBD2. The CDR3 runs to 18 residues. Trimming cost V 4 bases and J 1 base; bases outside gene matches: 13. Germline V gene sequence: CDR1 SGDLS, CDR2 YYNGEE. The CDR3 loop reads CASSPILAGRVGTDTQYF. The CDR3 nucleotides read TGTGCCAGCAGCCCCATCCTAGCGGGGCGAGTTGGCACAGATACGCAGTATTTT.

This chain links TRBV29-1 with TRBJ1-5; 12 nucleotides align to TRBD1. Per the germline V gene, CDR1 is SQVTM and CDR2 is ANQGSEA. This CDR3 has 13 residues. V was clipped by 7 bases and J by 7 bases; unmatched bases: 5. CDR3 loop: CSAGTGGGQPQHF. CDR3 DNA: TGCAGCGCTGGGACAGGGGGCGGGCAGCCCCAGCATTTT.

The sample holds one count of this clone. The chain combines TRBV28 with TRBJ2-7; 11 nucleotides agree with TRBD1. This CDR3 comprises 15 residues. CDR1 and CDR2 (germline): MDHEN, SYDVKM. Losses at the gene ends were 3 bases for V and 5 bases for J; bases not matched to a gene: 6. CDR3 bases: TGTGCCAGCAGTTTTTGGGGGACAGGGGGGAACGAGCAGTACTTC. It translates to CASSFWGTGGNEQYF. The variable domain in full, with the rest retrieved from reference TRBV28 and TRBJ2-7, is DVKVTQSSRYLVKRTGEKVFLECVQDMDHENMFWYRQDPGLGLRLIYFSYDVKMKEKGDIPEGYSVSREKKERFSLILESASTNQTSMYLCASSFWGTGGNEQYFGPGTRLTVT.

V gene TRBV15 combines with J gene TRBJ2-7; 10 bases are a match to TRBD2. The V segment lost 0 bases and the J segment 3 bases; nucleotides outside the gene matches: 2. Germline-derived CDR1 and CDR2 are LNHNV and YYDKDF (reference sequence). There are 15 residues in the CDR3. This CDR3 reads CATSRDPSGSYEQYF. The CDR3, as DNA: TGTGCCACCAGCAGAGATCCTAGCGGGAGCTACGAGCAGTACTTC.

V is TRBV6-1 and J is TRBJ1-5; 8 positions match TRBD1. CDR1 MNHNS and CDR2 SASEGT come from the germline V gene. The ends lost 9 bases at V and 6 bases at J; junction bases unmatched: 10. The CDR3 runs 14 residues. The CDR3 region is CASVMDRVVQPQHF. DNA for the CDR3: TGTGCCAGTGTGATGGACAGGGTCGTTCAGCCCCAGCATTTT.

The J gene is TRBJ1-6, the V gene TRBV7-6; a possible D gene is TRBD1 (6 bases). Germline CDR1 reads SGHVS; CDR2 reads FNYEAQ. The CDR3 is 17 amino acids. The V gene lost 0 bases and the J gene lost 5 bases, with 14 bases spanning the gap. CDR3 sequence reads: CASSLAGRGINNSPLHF. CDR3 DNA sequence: TGTGCCAGCAGCTTAGCTGGCAGGGGAATAAATAATTCACCCCTCCACTTT.

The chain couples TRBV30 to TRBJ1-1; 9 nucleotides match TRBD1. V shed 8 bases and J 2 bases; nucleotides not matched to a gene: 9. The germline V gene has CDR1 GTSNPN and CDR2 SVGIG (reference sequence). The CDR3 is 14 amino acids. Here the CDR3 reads CAGDSTGGNTEAFF. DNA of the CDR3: TGTGCCGGAGACTCGACAGGGGGAAACACTGAAGCTTTCTTT.

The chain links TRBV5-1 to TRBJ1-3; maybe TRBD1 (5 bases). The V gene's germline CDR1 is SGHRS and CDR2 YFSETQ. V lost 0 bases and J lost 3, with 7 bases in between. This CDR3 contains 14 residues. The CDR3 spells CASSLVGVGNTIYF. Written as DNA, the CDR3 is TGCGCCAGCAGCTTGGTAGGGGTTGGAAACACCATATATTTT.

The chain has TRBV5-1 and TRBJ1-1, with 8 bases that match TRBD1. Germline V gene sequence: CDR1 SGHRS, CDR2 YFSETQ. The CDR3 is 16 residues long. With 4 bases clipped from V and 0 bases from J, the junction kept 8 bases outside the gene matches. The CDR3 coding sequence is TGCGCCAGCAGCAACGGACAGGGACTAATGAACACTGAAGCTTTCTTT. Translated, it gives CASSNGQGLMNTEAFF.

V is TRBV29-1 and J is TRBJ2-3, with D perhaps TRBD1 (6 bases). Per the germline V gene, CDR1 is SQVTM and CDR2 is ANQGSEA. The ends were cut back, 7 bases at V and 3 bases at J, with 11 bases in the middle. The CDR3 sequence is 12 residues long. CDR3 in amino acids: CSAEGGTDTQYF. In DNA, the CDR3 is TGCAGCGCCGAAGGGGGAACAGATACGCAGTATTTT.

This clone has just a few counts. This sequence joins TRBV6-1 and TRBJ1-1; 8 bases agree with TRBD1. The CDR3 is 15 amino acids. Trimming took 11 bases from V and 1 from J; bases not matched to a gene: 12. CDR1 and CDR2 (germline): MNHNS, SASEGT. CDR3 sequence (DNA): TGTGCCGGAGGAGAGGACAGGGTAGGGAACACTGAAGCTTTCTTT. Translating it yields CAGGEDRVGNTEAFF.

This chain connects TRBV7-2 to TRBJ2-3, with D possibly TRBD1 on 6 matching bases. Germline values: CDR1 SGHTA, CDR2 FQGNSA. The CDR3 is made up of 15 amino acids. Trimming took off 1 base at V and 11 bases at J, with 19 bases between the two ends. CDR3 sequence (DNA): TGTGCCAGCAGCTTAGTTTCATTTGGGAAGGGGGTGCAGTATTTT. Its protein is CASSLVSFGKGVQYF. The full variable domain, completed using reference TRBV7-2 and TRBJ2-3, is GAGVSQSPSNKVTEKGKDVELRCDPISGHTALYWYRQSLGQGLEFLIYFQGNSAPDKSGLPSDRFSAERTGGSVSTLTIQRTQQEDSAVYLCASSLVSFGKGVQYFGPGTRLTVL.

The CDR3 DNA reads TGTGCCAGCAGGTTGACTAGCGGGGATTACAATGAGCAGTTCTTC. Its translation is CASRLTSGDYNEQFF. The rearrangement joins TRBV5-4 to TRBJ2-1; 11 nucleotides align to TRBD2. V gave up 5 bases and J gave up 4 bases; unmatched junction bases: 5. CDR1 is SGHNT and CDR2 is YYREEE in the germline V gene (reference sequence). CDR3 size: 15 residues. The complete variable domain, with remaining parts taken from reference TRBV5-4 and TRBJ2-1, reads ETGVTQSPTHLIKTRGQQVTLRCSSQSGHNTVSWYQQALGQGPQFIFQYYREEENGRGNFPPRFSGLQFPNYSSELNVNALELDDSALYLCASRLTSGDYNEQFFGPGTRLTVL.

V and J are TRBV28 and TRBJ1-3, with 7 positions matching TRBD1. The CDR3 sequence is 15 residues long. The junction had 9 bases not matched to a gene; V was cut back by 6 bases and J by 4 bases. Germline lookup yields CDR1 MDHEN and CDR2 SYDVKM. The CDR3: CASRERQGAGNTIYF. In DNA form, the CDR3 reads TGTGCCAGCAGGGAGAGACAGGGCGCCGGAAACACCATATATTTT.

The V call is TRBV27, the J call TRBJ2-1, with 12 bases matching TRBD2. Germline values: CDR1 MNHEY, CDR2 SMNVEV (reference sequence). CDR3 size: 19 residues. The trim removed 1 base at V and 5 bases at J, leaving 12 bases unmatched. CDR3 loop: CASSLYPLLLAGGHNEQFF. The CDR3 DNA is TGTGCCAGCAGTTTATATCCCCTTTTACTAGCGGGAGGTCACAATGAGCAGTTCTTC.

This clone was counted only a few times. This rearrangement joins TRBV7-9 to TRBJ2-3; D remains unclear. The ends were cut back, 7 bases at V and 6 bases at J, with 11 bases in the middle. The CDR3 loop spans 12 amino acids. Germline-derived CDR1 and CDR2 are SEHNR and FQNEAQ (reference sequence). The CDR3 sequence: CASTRSRDTQYF. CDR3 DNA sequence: TGTGCCAGCACCCGGTCGAGGGATACGCAGTATTTT. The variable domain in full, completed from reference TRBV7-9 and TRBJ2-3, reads DTGVSQNPRHKITKRGQNVTFRCDPISEHNRLYWYRQTLGQGPEFLTYFQNEAQLEKSRLLSDRFSAERPKGSFSTLEIQRTEQGDSAMYLCASTRSRDTQYFGPGTRLTVL.

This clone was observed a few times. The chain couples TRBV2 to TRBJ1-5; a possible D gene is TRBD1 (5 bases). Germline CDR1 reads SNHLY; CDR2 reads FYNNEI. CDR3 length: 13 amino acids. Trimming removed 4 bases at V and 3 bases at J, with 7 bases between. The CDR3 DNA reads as TGTGCCAGCAGTGGACAGCTCAATCAGCCCCAGCATTTT. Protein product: CASSGQLNQPQHF.

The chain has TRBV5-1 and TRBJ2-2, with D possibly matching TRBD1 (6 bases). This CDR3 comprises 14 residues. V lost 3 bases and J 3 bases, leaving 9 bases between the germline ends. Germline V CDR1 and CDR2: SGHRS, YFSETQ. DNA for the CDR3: TGCGCCAGCAGCTACAGGGATGACACCGGGGAGCTGTTTTTT. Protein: CASSYRDDTGELFF.

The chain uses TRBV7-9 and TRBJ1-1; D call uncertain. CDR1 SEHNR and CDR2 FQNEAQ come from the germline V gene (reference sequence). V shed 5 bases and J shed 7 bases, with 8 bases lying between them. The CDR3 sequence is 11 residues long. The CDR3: CASSRDSEAFF. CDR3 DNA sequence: TGTGCCAGCAGCCGGGATAGTGAAGCTTTCTTT.